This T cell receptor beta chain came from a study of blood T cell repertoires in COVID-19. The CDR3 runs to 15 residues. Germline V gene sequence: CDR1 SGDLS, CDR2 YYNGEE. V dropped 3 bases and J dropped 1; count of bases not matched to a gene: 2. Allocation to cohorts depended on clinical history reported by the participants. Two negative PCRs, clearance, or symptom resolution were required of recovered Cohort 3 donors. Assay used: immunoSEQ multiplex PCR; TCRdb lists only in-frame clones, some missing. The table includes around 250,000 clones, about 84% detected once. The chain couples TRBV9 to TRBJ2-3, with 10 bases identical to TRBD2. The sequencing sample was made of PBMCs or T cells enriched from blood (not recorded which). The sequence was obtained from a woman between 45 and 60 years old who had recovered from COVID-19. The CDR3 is CASSAGTSGTDTQYF. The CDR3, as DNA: TGTGCCAGCAGCGCAGGGACTAGCGGCACAGATACGCAGTATTTT. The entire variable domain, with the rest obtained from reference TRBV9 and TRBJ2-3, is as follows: DSGVTQTPKHLITATGQRVTLRCSPRSGDLSVYWYQQSLDQGLQFLIQYYNGEERAKGNILERFSAQQFPDLHSELNLSSLELGDSALYFCASSAGTSGTDTQYFGPGTRLTVL.